This TCR beta chain came from a study of T cells in Graves' hyperthyroidism and ophthalmopathy. Amplified regions were TCR beta CDR3 sequences from RNA transcripts. The HTBI primer set drove a first-round RT-PCR of the TCR CDR3. MiXCR, run by TCRdb on the multiplex PCR reads, gives a single entry per CDR3 protein. The sample carries around 420,000 distinct CDR3 sequences, less than 20% recorded once. Absence of ophthalmopathy progression within 18 months defined stable Graves' hyperthyroidism. Clinical symptoms, serum thyroxine, TRAb, thyroid ultrasound and orbital computed tomography informed diagnoses. This clonotype was counted many times. Material: blood. The sequence was collected from a woman aged 18-35 years with Graves' hyperthyroidism.

This CDR3 reads CASSLWTANYGYTF. CDR3 nucleotide sequence: TGTGCCAGCAGCCTATGGACAGCTAACTATGGCTACACCTTC. This chain joins TRBV7-2 and TRBJ1-2; maybe TRBD1 (6 bases). V lost 5 bases and J lost 0, with 10 bases in between. CDR3 length: 14 residues. Germline lookup yields CDR1 SGHTA and CDR2 FQGNSA.